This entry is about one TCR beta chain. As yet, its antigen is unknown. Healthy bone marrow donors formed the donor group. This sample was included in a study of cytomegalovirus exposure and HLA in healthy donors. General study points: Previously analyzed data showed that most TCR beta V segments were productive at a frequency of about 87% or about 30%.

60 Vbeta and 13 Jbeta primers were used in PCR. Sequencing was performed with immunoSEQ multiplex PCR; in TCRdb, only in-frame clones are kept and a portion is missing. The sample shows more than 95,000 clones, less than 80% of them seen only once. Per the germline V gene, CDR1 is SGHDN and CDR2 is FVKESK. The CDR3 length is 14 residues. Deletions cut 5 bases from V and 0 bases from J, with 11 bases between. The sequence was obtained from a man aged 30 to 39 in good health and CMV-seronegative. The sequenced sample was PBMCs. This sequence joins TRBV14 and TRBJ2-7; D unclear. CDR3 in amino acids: CASSLAGYSYEQYF. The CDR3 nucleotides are TGTGCCAGCAGCTTAGCCGGCTACTCCTACGAGCAGTACTTC.